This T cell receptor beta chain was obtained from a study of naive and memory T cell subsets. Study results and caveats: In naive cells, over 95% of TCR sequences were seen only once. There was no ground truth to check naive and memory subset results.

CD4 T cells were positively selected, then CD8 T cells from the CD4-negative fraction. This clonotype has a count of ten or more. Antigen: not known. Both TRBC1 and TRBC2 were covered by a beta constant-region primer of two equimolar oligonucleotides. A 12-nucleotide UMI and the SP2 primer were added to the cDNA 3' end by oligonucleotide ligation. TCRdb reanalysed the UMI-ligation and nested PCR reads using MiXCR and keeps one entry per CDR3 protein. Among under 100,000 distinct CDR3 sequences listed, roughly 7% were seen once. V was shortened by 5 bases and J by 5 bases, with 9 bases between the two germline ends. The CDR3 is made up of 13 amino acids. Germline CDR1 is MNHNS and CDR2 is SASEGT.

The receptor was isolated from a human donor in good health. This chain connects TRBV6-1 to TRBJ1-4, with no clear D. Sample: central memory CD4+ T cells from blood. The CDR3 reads CASSREQNEKLFF. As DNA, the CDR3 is TGTGCCAGCAGTCGGGAGCAAAATGAAAAACTGTTTTTT.